The 13 T cell receptor beta chains reported below all come from one sample, sequenced in a study of blood T cell repertoires in COVID-19 (dated by TCRdb to 2020 to 2021). The library was generated by the immunoSEQ multiplex PCR assay. TCRdb mirrors the immuneACCESS table, restricted to in-frame sequences. Some clones are absent from its copies; in checked studies, under half trace to an unresolved V gene, and the reason for the others is unknown. The sample includes fewer than 120,000 clones, with about 90% observed a single time. Jointly, the top ten make up 4% to 5% of the sample. Input material: peripheral blood. Receptor source: a human donor in a cohort sampled during active COVID-19.

This chain links TRBV19 with TRBJ2-7; D is possibly TRBD1 (6 bases). Germline V gene sequence: CDR1 LNHDA, CDR2 SQIVND (reference sequence). The V end was cut by 2 bases, the J end by 6 bases, with 8 bases between. This CDR3 is built from 12 residues. CDR3 sequence: CASSITGREQYF. CDR3 in DNA: TGTGCCAGTAGTATAACAGGGCGCGAGCAGTACTTC. The full variable domain, its missing parts supplied by reference TRBV19 and TRBJ2-7, is DGGITQSPKYLFRKEGQNVTLSCEQNLNHDAMYWYRQDPGQGLRLIYYSQIVNDFQKGDIAEGYSVSREKKESFPLTVTSAQKNPTAFYLCASSITGREQYFGPGTRLTVT.

The chain combines TRBV3-1 (or the pseudogene TRBV3-2) with TRBJ2-3; TRBD2 agrees at 8 bases. The CDR3 length is 18 residues. V lost 1 base to trimming and J lost 1 base; unmatched junction nucleotides: 10. CDR1 is LGHDT and CDR2 is YNNKEL in the germline V gene (reference sequence). This CDR3 reads CASSQVIAGKPGTDTQYF. CDR3 DNA: TGTGCCAGCAGCCAAGTAATAGCGGGGAAGCCCGGCACAGATACGCAGTATTTT.

Only a few counts were recorded for this clone. The V gene is TRBV10-3, the J gene TRBJ1-1; D gene unclear. Germline-derived CDR1 and CDR2 are ENHRY and SYGVKD. V shed 10 bases and J shed 4 bases, with 16 bases lying between them. The CDR3 is 13 amino acids. CDR3 sequence: CATLSDPGTEAFF. The CDR3 bases are TGTGCCACCTTATCCGATCCGGGCACTGAAGCTTTCTTT.

The chain is built from TRBV15 and TRBJ2-3; TRBD2 aligns across 10 bases. Germline V lookup: CDR1 LNHNV, CDR2 YYDKDF (reference sequence). CDR3 size: 16 residues. V gave up 6 bases and J gave up 2 bases; unmatched junction bases: 8. The CDR3 nucleotides read TGTGCCACCAGTAGGTTAGCGGGGGGACTCACAGATACGCAGTATTTT. Its translation is CATSRLAGGLTDTQYF.

J is TRBJ1-1 and V is TRBV4-3; D is possibly TRBD1 (6 bases). CDR1 is LGHNA, CDR2 YSLEER, per germline. The CDR3 contains 15 residues. Trimming removed 2 bases at V and 5 bases at J, with 15 bases between. CDR3 DNA sequence: TGCGCCAGCAGCCAACCGACCCGGGGGGCTACTGAAGCTTTCTTT. This codes for CASSQPTRGATEAFF.

This chain joins TRBV6-1 and TRBJ1-1, with D maybe TRBD1 (5 bases). The V gene lost 3 bases and the J gene lost 2 bases, with 7 bases spanning the gap. The CDR3 sequence is 13 residues long. CDR1 is MNHNS, CDR2 SASEGT, per germline. The DNA for the CDR3 is TGTGCCAGCAGTGATGGACAAAACACTGAAGCTTTCTTT. This gives the protein CASSDGQNTEAFF.

The chain uses TRBV28 and TRBJ1-5; 10 nucleotides match TRBD1. In germline, CDR1 is MDHEN, CDR2 SYDVKM. This CDR3 has 13 amino acids. With V trimmed by 8 bases and J by 7 bases, 5 bases remained unmatched. Here the CDR3 reads CASGQGVDQPQHF. In DNA form, the CDR3 reads TGTGCCAGCGGACAGGGGGTAGACCAGCCCCAGCATTTT.

J is TRBJ1-2 and V is TRBV15; D unresolved. Trimming took off 5 bases at V and 0 bases at J, with 7 bases between the two ends. Per germline, CDR1 LNHNV and CDR2 YYDKDF (reference sequence). CDR3 length: 13 amino acids. CDR3 protein: CATSPDTNYGYTF. The DNA for the CDR3 is TGTGCCACCAGCCCTGACACTAACTATGGCTACACCTTC.

The rearrangement links TRBV6-5 to TRBJ1-1; maybe TRBD1 (5 bases). Germline values: CDR1 MNHEY, CDR2 SVGAGI. The V end was cut by 5 bases, the J end by 4 bases, with 11 bases between. CDR3 length equals 13 residues. CDR3 coding DNA: TGTGCCAGCAGTCTTGGTCAGGGCACTGAAGCTTTCTTT. Its protein product is CASSLGQGTEAFF.

In its sample, this clone was seen once. The V gene is TRBV5-6, the J gene TRBJ2-1; 9 bases map to TRBD2. The CDR3 spans 15 residues. V lost 0 bases to trimming and J lost 7 bases; unmatched junction nucleotides: 5. The V gene's germline CDR1 is SGHDT and CDR2 YYEEEE. The CDR3 nucleotides are TGTGCCAGCAGCTTGGCGGGACTAGCCGGGAATGAGCAGTTCTTC. Translated, it gives CASSLAGLAGNEQFF.

The rearrangement uses TRBV18 and TRBJ2-2; 9 bases line up with TRBD2. The germline CDR1 and CDR2 sequences are KGHSH and LQKENI. With V trimmed by 4 bases and J by 2 bases, 2 bases remained unmatched. This CDR3 region has 15 residues. This CDR3 is CASSRLAGNTGELFF. The DNA of the CDR3 is TGTGCCAGCTCACGGCTAGCGGGAAACACCGGGGAGCTGTTTTTT.

This clone was detected once. The genes are TRBV9 and TRBJ1-2, with unresolved D. Trimming removed 3 bases at V and 4 bases at J, with 10 bases between. Germline lookup yields CDR1 SGDLS and CDR2 YYNGEE. The CDR3 loop spans 13 amino acids. The CDR3 loop reads CASSASRSYGYTF. The CDR3 DNA follows: TGTGCCAGCAGCGCCTCCCGTAGCTATGGCTACACCTTC.

This chain uses TRBV11-2 with TRBJ2-3; 9 bases line up with TRBD2. Germline CDR1 reads SGHAT; CDR2 reads FQNNGV. The ends lost 5 bases at V and 9 bases at J; junction bases unmatched: 15. The CDR3 length is 16 residues. CDR3 protein: CASSLLAGPLIQTQYF. The DNA of the CDR3 is TGTGCCAGCAGCCTCCTAGCGGGGCCCCTCATTCAAACGCAGTATTTT.